This T cell receptor (beta chain) appears in the sequencing data of a study of OX40 agonist ivuxolimab in advanced cancers. Study context: Eligibility admitted prior anti-PD-1, anti-PD-L1 or anti-CTLA-4 therapy; 30% to 40% had some. General study findings and limits: In general, CD8+ T cells held more expanded clones than CD4+ did, on average. Among some nonresponders, normalized T-cell clonal expansion was also low.

Only in-frame clones appear in the TCRdb table, and some are missing; sequencing was by immunoSEQ multiplex PCR. The top ten clones hold over 12% of a sample with roughly 13,000 clones, roughly 77% of them seen once. Of note for this clone: Its specificity is unknown.

Trimming shortened V by 2 bases and J by 1 base, and 7 bases separated the two germline ends. The CDR3 is 14 residues long. CDR1 and CDR2 from the germline V gene are MNHEY and SMNVEV (reference sequence). Autoimmune disease history or systemic immunosuppression disqualified patients. The source was CD4+ or CD8+ T cells sorted from blood, collected in a trial of the OX40 agonist ivuxolimab. The rearrangement links TRBV27 to TRBJ2-3; D unresolved. The receptor was derived from an adult with an advanced solid tumor such as melanoma, head and neck, liver or kidney cancer. CDR3 nucleotide sequence: TGTGCCAGCAGTTTAGATCTCGGCACAGATACGCAGTATTTT. This gives the protein CASSLDLGTDTQYF.